These T cell receptor beta chains were read from a single sample in a study of blood T cell repertoires in COVID-19. Profiled with immunoSEQ multiplex PCR; TCRdb holds only in-frame clones, not every one. Among 240,000 or so clones, around 87% were seen once, and the ten largest hold 3% to 4%. Source material: PBMCs or T cells enriched from blood (not recorded which). The receptors here all came from a middle-aged woman with acute COVID-19. CDR3s leave out the opening cysteine and the closing phenylalanine or tryptophan. The order of the fields is clone size, J gene, V gene, CDR3 protein. Some rows have no size entry. The others give once, few or many, or a class for an expanded clone.

clone size: NA; J gene: TRBJ1-2; V gene: TRBV24-1; CDR3 protein: ATSDLRQAGGYT
clone size: few; J gene: TRBJ2-7; V gene: TRBV6-5; CDR3 protein: ASSQLAGGYYEQY
clone size: NA; J gene: TRBJ2-1; V gene: TRBV15; CDR3 protein: ATSRPDSYNEQF
clone size: NA; J gene: TRBJ2-1; V gene: TRBV7-9; CDR3 protein: ASSPGLAGLNEQF
clone size: NA; J gene: TRBJ2-7; V gene: TRBV6-6; CDR3 protein: ASRPGGNYEQY
clone size: NA; J gene: TRBJ1-1; V gene: TRBV3-1/TRBV3-2; CDR3 protein: ASSQVKGIWTGLVAEAF
clone size: NA; J gene: TRBJ2-1; V gene: TRBV1; CDR3 protein: TSSQKSSGSDKNNEQF
clone size: NA; J gene: TRBJ2-5; V gene: TRBV29-1; CDR3 protein: SAEKRETQY
clone size: NA; J gene: TRBJ1-2; V gene: TRBV2; CDR3 protein: ASSSDSYGYT
clone size: NA; J gene: TRBJ2-7; V gene: TRBV19; CDR3 protein: ASSQTSPIRAGEQY
clone size: NA; J gene: TRBJ2-3; V gene: TRBV9; CDR3 protein: ASSEGDRNTQY
clone size: NA; J gene: TRBJ1-3; V gene: TRBV7-8; CDR3 protein: ASQARGPSGNTIY
clone size: NA; J gene: TRBJ1-1; V gene: TRBV12-3/TRBV12-4; CDR3 protein: ASSQTGFTEAF
clone size: NA; J gene: TRBJ1-2; V gene: TRBV10-3; CDR3 protein: ALGQGGYGYT
clone size: few; J gene: TRBJ2-4; V gene: TRBV7-9; CDR3 protein: ASSSRLAGHAKNIQY
clone size: NA; J gene: TRBJ1-2; V gene: TRBV5-1; CDR3 protein: ASSFEVGYGYT
clone size: NA; J gene: TRBJ2-1; V gene: TRBV12-1; CDR3 protein: ASSPEIRGLAGYNEQF
clone size: once; J gene: TRBJ2-7; V gene: TRBV20-1; CDR3 protein: SAQQGREQY
clone size: once; J gene: TRBJ2-5; V gene: TRBV28; CDR3 protein: ASSLRLAGGETQY
clone size: once; J gene: TRBJ1-1; V gene: TRBV10-3; CDR3 protein: AISEVDSSMNTEAF
clone size: NA; J gene: TRBJ2-5; V gene: TRBV27; CDR3 protein: ASSPQGRAKQETQY
clone size: once; J gene: TRBJ1-5; V gene: TRBV6-1; CDR3 protein: ASSDTGSQPQH
clone size: NA; J gene: TRBJ2-7; V gene: TRBV10-3; CDR3 protein: ATTSGGTSYEQY